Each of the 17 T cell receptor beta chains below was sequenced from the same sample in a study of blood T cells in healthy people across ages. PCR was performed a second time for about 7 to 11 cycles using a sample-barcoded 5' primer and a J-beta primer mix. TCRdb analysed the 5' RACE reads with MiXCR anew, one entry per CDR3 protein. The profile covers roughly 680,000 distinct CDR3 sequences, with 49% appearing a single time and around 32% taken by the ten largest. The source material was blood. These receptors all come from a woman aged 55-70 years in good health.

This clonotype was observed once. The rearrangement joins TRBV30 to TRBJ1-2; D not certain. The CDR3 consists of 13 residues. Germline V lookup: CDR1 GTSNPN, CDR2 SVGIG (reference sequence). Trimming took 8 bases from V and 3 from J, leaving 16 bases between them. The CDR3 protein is CARNEAKDYGYTF. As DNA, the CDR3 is TGTGCCCGGAATGAAGCGAAGGACTATGGCTACACCTTC.

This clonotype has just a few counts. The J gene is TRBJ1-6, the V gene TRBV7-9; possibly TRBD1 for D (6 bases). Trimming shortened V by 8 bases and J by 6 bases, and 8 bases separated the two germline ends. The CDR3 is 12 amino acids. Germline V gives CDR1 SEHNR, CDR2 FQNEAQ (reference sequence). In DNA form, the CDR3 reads TGTGCCAGCGCGGACAGTAATTCACCCCTCCACTTT. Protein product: CASADSNSPLHF.

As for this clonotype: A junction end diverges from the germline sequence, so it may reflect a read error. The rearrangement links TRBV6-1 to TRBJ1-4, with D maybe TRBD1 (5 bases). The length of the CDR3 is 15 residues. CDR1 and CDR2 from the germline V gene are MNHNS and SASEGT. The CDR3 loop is CASRPGTTIGEKPFF. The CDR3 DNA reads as TGTGCCAGCCGACCCGGGACTACGATAGGAGAAAAACCGTTTTTT.

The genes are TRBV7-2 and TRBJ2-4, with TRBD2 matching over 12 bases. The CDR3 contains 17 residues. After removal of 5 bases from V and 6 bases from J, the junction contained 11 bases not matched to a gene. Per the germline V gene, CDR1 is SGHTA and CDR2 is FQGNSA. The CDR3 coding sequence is TGTGCCAGCAGCCCATTTGGACTAGCGGGATATGGAAACATTCAGTACTTC. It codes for CASSPFGLAGYGNIQYF.

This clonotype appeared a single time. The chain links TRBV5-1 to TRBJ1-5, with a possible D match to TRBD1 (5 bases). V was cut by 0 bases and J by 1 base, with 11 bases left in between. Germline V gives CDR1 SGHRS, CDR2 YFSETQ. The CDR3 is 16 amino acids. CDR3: CASSLGQGRSNQPQHF. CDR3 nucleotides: TGCGCCAGCAGCTTGGGGCAGGGAAGGAGCAATCAGCCCCAGCATTTT.

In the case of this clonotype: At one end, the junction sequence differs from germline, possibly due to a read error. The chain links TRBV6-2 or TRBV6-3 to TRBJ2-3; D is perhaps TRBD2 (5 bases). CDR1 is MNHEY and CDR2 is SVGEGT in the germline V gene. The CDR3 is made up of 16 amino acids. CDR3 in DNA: TGTGCCGCGCGCGGCCCCCCGGGGTACAGCACAGATGCGCAGTATTTT. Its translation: CAARGPPGYSTDAQYF.

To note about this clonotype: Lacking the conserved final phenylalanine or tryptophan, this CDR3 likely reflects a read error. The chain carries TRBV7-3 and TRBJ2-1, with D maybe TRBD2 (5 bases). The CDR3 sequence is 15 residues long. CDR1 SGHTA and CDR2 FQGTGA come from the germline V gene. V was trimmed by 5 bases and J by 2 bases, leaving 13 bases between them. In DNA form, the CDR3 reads TGTGCCAGCAGCCTCGACTACGGACCCTACAATGAGCAGTTCTTA. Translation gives CASSLDYGPYNEQFL.

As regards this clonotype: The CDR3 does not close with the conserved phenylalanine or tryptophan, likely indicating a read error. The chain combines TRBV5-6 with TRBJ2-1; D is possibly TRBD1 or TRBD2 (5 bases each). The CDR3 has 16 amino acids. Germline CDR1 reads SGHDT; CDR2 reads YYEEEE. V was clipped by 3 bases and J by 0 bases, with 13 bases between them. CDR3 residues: CASSWGRRSSYNEQFL. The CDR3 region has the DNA TGTGCCAGCAGCTGGGGACGGAGGAGCTCCTACAATGAGCAGTTCCTC.

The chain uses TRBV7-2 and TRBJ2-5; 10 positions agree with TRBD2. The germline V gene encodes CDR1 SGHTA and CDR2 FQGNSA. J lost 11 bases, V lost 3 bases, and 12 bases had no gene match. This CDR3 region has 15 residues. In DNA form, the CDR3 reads TGTGCCAGCAGCTTGCAGCGGGGGGGGCACAATGAGCAGTACTTC. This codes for CASSLQRGGHNEQYF.

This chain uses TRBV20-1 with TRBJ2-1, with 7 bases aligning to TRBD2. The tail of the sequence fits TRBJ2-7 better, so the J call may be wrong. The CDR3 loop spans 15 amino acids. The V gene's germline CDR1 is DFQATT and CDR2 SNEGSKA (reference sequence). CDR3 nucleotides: TGCAGCGGGGCCGCGGGACTAAGCGGCTACAATGAGCAGTACTTC. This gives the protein CSGAAGLSGYNEQYF.

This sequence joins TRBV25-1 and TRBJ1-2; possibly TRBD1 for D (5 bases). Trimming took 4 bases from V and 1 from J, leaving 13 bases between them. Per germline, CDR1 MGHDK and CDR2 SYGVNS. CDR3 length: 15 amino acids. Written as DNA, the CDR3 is TGTGCCAGCAGTGTAAAGGACAATTTTAACTATGGCTACACCTTC. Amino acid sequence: CASSVKDNFNYGYTF.

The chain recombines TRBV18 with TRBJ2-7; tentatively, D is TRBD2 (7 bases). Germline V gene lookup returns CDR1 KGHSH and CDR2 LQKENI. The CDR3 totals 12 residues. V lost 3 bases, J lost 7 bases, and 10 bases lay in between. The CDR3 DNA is TGTGCCAGCTCACCGGGGGGGCAAGAGCAGTACTTC. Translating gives CASSPGGQEQYF.

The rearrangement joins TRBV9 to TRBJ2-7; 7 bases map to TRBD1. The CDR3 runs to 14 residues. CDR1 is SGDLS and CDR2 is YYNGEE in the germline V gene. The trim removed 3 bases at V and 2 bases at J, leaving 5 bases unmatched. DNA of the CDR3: TGTGCCAGCAGCGAGGGGGCTAGCCCCTACGAGCAGTACTTC. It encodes CASSEGASPYEQYF.

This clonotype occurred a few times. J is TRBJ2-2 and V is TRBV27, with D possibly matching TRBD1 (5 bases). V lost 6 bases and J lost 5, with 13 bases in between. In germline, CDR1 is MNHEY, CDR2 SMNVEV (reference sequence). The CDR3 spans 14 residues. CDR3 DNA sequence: TGTGCCAGCAGCCTGGCAGGGCAAACCGGGGAGCTGTTTTTT. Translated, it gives CASSLAGQTGELFF.

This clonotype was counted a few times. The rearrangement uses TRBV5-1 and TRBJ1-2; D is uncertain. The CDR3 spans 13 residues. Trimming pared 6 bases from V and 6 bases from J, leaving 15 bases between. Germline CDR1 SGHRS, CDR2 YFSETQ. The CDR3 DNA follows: TGCGCCAGCACTCCGTCGGTCGGGGATGGCTACACCTTC. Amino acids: CASTPSVGDGYTF.

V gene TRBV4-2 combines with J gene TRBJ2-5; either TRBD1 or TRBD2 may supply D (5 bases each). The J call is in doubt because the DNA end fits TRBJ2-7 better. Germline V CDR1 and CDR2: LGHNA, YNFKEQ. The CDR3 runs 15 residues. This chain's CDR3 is CASSQDSRGAYEQYF. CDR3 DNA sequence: TGTGCCAGCAGCCAAGATTCCCGGGGCGCCTACGAGCAGTACTTC.

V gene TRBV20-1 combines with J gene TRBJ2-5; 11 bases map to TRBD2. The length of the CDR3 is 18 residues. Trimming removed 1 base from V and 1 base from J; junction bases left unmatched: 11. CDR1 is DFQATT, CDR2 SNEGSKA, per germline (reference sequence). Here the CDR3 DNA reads TGCAGTGCTAGAGTTTGGGCTAGCGGGAGGTGGGCCCAAGAGACCCAGTACTTC. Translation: CSARVWASGRWAQETQYF.